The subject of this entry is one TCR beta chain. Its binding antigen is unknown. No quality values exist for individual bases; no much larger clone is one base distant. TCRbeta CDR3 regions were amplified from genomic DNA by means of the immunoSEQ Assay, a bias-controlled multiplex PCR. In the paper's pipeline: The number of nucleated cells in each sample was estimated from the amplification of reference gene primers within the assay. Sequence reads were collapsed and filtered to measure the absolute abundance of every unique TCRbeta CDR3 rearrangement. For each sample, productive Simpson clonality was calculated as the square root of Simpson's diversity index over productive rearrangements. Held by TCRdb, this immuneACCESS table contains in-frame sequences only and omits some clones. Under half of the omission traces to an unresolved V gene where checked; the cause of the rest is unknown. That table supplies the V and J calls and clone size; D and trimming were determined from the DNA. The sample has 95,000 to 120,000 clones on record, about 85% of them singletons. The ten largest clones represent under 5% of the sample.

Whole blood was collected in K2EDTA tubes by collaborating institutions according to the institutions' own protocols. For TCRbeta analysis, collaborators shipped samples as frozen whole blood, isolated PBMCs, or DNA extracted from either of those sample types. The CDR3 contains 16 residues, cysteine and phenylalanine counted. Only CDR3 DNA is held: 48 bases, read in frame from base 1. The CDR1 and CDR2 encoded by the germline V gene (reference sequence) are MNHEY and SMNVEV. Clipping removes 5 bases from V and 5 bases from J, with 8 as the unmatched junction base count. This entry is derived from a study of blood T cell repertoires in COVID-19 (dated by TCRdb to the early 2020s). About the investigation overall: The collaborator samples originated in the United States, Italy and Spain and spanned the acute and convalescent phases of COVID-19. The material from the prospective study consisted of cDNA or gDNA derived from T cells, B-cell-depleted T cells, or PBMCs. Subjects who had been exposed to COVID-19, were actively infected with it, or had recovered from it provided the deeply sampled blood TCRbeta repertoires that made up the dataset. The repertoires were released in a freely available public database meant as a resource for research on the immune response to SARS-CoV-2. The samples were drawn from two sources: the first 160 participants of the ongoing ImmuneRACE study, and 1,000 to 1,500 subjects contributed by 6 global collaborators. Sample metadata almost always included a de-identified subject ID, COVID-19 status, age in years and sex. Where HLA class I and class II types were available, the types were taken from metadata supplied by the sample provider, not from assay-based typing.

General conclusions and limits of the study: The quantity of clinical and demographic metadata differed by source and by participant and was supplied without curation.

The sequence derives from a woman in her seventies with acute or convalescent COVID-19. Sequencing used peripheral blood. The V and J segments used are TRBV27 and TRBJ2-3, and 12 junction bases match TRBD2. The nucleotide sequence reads TGTGCCAGCAGTGCCCCTAGCGGGAGGGCCGAAGATACGCAGTATTTT. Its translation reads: CASSAPSGRAEDTQYF.